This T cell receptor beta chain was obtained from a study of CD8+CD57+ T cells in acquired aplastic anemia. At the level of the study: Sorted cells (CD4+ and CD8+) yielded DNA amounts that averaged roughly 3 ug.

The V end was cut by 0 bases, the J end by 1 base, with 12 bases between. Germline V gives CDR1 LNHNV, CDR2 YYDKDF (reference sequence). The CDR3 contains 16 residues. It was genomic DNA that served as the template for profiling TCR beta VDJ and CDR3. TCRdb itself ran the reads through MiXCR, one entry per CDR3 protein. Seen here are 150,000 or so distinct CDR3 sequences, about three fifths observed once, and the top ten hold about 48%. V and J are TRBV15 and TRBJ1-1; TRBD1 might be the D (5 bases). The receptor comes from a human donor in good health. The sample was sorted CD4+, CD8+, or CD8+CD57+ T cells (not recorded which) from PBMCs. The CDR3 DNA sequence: TGTGCCACCAGCAGAGACTACGGGACGGCGAACACTGAAGCTTTCTTT. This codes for CATSRDYGTANTEAFF.